This TCR beta chain was observed in a study of T cell responses to AZD1222 COVID-19 vaccine. Study details: Pooling was applied to second doses at about 4 or about 12 weeks. Study findings and constraints: There were mostly white British donors and more females than males, and clonal diversity was possibly underestimated. Spike-specific TCR breadth and depth were elevated following two AZD1222 doses. Within unmutated variant regions lay the reported targets of nearly half of spike-specific TCRs.

The CDR3 contains 15 residues. Germline values: CDR1 SGHTS, CDR2 YDEGEE. The V end lost 0 bases, the J end lost 0 bases, and 7 bases lay between the germline ends. A note on this clone: Its antigen remains unidentified.

Clones were read by immunoSEQ multiplex PCR, and TCRdb kept only the in-frame ones, dropping some. The sample lists some 91,000 clones, under 90% occurring once. The source is an adult in good health. The sequencing here drew on peripheral blood, taken on day 0 of AZD1222 vaccination. V gene TRBV5-8 combines with J gene TRBJ1-5; D is possibly TRBD1 (5 bases). The CDR3: CASSLGQYSNQPQHF. CDR3 DNA sequence: TGTGCCAGCAGCTTGGGACAGTATAGCAATCAGCCCCAGCATTTT.